This T cell receptor (beta chain) was documented in a study of prognosis after radiotherapy for stage I lung cancer. At the level of the study: None of the non-small cell lung cancer patients was considered medically operable.

Trimming pared 0 bases from V and 4 bases from J, leaving 6 bases between. The CDR3 sequence is 13 residues long. Germline CDR1 and CDR2: MNHNS and SASEGT. This clonotype is labeled medium-sized. Genomic DNA was subjected to two-round multiplex PCR for amplification of TCR beta CDR3. The first round of PCR was done with primers that matched each TRBV and TRBJ gene. TCRdb recomputed calls from the multiplex PCR reads with MiXCR, one row per CDR3 protein. The data hold about 12,000 distinct CDR3 sequences, with about 59% observed a single time. J is TRBJ1-2 and V is TRBV6-1; D uncertain. The source material was PBMCs, sampled before or after stereotactic body radiation therapy (not recorded which). The source is a donor over 45 with non-small cell lung cancer. The CDR3 spells CASSEALIYGYTF. The CDR3 region has the DNA TGTGCCAGCAGTGAAGCGCTTATCTATGGCTACACCTTC.